A selection of T cell receptor beta chains follows, all from one sample in a study of blood T cells in healthy people across ages. A single record per CDR3 protein comes from TCRdb applying MiXCR to the 5' RACE reads. The sample yields some 560,000 distinct CDR3 sequences, about a quarter seen once. These data also formed part of another study, on T cells of mothers and their children.

Source material: blood. The receptors were sampled from a boy under 10 years old in good health. CDR3s include the opening cysteine and the closing phenylalanine or tryptophan. The D gene is left open where the match is weak. Clone size is shown for a subset of rows, as once, few, many or a class of expanded clone.

TRBV4-1	TRBD2	15	NA	TRBJ2-1	CASSQRAGVFNEQFF	TGCGCCAGCAGCCAACGAGCGGGAGTGTTTAATGAGCAGTTCTTC
TRBV3-1	NA	14	NA	TRBJ2-1	CASSHRRTYNEQFF	TGTGCCAGCAGCCACAGGAGAACCTACAATGAGCAGTTCTTC
TRBV2	NA	14	NA	TRBJ2-2	CASSLDANTGELFF	TGTGCCAGCAGTCTGGATGCGAACACCGGGGAGCTGTTTTTT
TRBV10-3	TRBD1	13	few	TRBJ2-5	CAIARQGQETQYF	TGTGCCATCGCAAGACAGGGGCAAGAGACCCAGTACTTC
TRBV29-1	NA	15	NA	TRBJ2-2	CSVLARTQYTGELFF	TGCAGCGTCCTCGCACGGACACAGTACACCGGGGAGCTGTTTTTT
TRBV18	NA	15	few	TRBJ1-2	CASSKGDGSNYGYTF	TGTGCCAGCTCCAAAGGGGACGGATCTAACTATGGCTACACCTTC
TRBV24-1	NA	13	few	TRBJ2-3	CATSDFLGDTQYF	TGTGCCACCAGTGATTTTTTGGGAGATACGCAGTATTTT
TRBV10-3	NA	14	few	TRBJ2-7	CAINQDPGRGEQYF	TGTGCCATCAATCAGGACCCCGGTCGAGGAGAGCAGTACTTC
TRBV4-2	NA	15	NA	TRBJ1-2	CASSQDVAGFYGYTF	TGTGCCAGCAGCCAAGATGTGGCAGGATTCTATGGCTACACCTTC
TRBV2	TRBD2	13	NA	TRBJ2-1	CAPEATSANEQFF	TGTGCCCCGGAGGCGACTAGCGCCAATGAGCAGTTCTTC
TRBV7-9	NA	16	few	TRBJ2-1	CASSSPGVTPFNEQFF	TGTGCCAGCAGCTCGCCCGGGGTCACCCCCTTCAATGAGCAGTTCTTC
TRBV7-2	NA	12	NA	TRBJ1-2	CASSLSNRGYTF	TGTGCCAGCAGCTTATCGAATCGGGGCTACACCTTC
TRBV27	NA	12	NA	TRBJ2-3	CASSLEGSTQYF	TGTGCCAGCAGTTTAGAGGGCTCTACGCAGTATTTT
TRBV6-5	TRBD2	18	NA	TRBJ2-3	CASSYLGTGTSVTDTQYF	TGTGCCAGCAGTTACTTAGGAACCGGGACTAGCGTCACAGATACGCAGTATTTT
TRBV29-1	NA	14	NA	TRBJ2-6	CSVKGGSGANVLTF	TGCAGCGTCAAAGGGGGCTCTGGGGCCAACGTCCTGACTTTC
TRBV9	NA	16	NA	TRBJ2-3	CASSVVIGPGENTQYF	TGTGCCAGCAGCGTAGTTATCGGGCCCGGAGAGAACACGCAGTATTTT
TRBV29-1	NA	13	few	TRBJ1-1	CSVADSLNTEAFF	TGCAGCGTGGCCGACAGCCTGAACACTGAAGCTTTCTTT
TRBV14	NA	13	NA	TRBJ2-3	CASSPSWADTQYF	TGTGCCAGCAGCCCTTCCTGGGCAGATACGCAGTATTTT
TRBV15	TRBD1	16	few	TRBJ1-5	CATSRDTQGGSQPQHF	TGTGCCACCAGCAGAGACACCCAGGGGGGTAGTCAGCCCCAGCATTTT
TRBV6-5	TRBD1	14	NA	TRBJ1-5	CTSSPTGAGQPQHF	TGTACCAGCAGCCCGACAGGGGCAGGGCAGCCCCAGCATTTT
TRBV5-1	NA	16	once	TRBJ1-1	CASSWTTGHPNTEAFF	TGCGCCAGCAGCTGGACTACGGGACACCCGAACACTGAAGCTTTCTTT
TRBV5-1	TRBD1	13	few	TRBJ1-2	CASSSTGYYGYTF	TGCGCCAGCAGCTCGACAGGGTACTATGGCTACACCTTC
TRBV29-1	NA	15	few	TRBJ2-7	CSVEGGWGRSYEQYF	TGCAGCGTTGAAGGCGGCTGGGGACGCTCCTACGAGCAGTACTTC
TRBV5-1	NA	12	NA	TRBJ2-7	CASSSDTYEQYF	TGCGCCAGCAGCTCCGACACTTACGAGCAGTACTTC
TRBV9	TRBD2	19	few	TRBJ2-1	CASSVEAGLAGGAYNEQFF	TGTGCCAGCAGCGTAGAGGCCGGACTAGCGGGAGGAGCCTACAATGAGCAGTTCTTC
TRBV7-6	NA	15	few	TRBJ2-1	CASSPKRASYNEQFF	TGTGCCAGCAGCCCGAAGCGGGCGAGCTACAATGAGCAGTTCTTC
TRBV6-6	TRBD2	15	NA	TRBJ2-7	CASSYSARGGYEQYF	TGTGCCAGCAGTTACTCGGCGCGGGGGGGCTACGAGCAGTACTTC
TRBV2	NA	13	few	TRBJ2-3	CASRPNSADTQYF	TGTGCCAGCAGGCCGAATTCAGCAGATACGCAGTATTTT
TRBV6-6	NA	14	few	TRBJ2-1	CASSYVDRYNEQFF	TGTGCCAGCAGTTACGTGGACAGATACAATGAGCAGTTCTTC
TRBV20-1	NA	14	NA	TRBJ2-4	CSAMGGQGKNIQYF	TGCAGTGCTATGGGGGGCCAGGGAAAAAACATTCAGTACTTC
TRBV5-1	TRBD2	16	NA	TRBJ2-3	CASSLTGLAVTDTQYF	TGCGCCAGCAGCTTGACGGGACTAGCAGTCACAGATACGCAGTATTTT
TRBV7-2	NA	15	few	TRBJ2-7	CASSLGAEPAYEQYF	TGTGCCAGCAGCTTGGGTGCGGAACCGGCCTACGAGCAGTACTTC
TRBV14	TRBD1	15	NA	TRBJ1-3	CASSPGQVTGNTIYF	TGTGCCAGCAGCCCGGGACAGGTGACTGGAAACACCATATATTTT
TRBV10-3	TRBD2	16	NA	TRBJ2-5	CAISDLAGGDQETQYF	TGTGCCATCAGTGATTTGGCGGGAGGGGATCAAGAGACCCAGTACTTC
TRBV6-5	TRBD1	15	NA	TRBJ1-2	CASSYSDRGNYGYTF	TGTGCCAGCAGTTACTCGGACAGGGGTAACTATGGCTACACCTTC
TRBV9	TRBD2	17	few	TRBJ2-3	CASSVTWRELLIDTQYF	TGTGCCAGCAGCGTAACATGGCGGGAGCTACTTATAGATACGCAGTATTTT
TRBV14	NA	17	NA	TRBJ2-2	CASSQVLRGTFTGELFF	TGTGCCAGCAGCCAAGTATTGAGGGGGACTTTCACCGGGGAGCTGTTTTTT
TRBV2	NA	14	NA	TRBJ1-2	CASSRLRDVDGYTF	TGTGCCAGCAGTCGGTTACGGGACGTAGATGGCTACACCTTC
TRBV6-5	TRBD1	16	NA	TRBJ2-1	CASSFPRDRGLNEQFF	TGTGCCAGCAGTTTCCCCCGGGACAGGGGTCTCAATGAGCAGTTCTTC
TRBV20-1	NA	12	NA	TRBJ1-6	CSARREESPLHF	TGCAGTGCTAGGAGGGAGGAATCACCCCTCCACTTT
TRBV5-1	NA	14	NA	TRBJ2-3	CASSLESTTDTQYF	TGCGCCAGCAGCTTGGAGTCCACCACAGATACGCAGTATTTT
TRBV20-1	NA	13	NA	TRBJ1-2	CSARPRVDYGYTF	TGCAGTGCTAGACCCAGGGTAGATTATGGCTACACCTTC
TRBV6-1	NA	14	few	TRBJ2-7	CASSEWENSYEQYF	TGTGCCAGCAGTGAATGGGAAAACTCCTACGAGCAGTACTTC
TRBV7-2	TRBD2	12	few	TRBJ2-5	CASTGTSGASFF	TGTGCCAGCACCGGGACTAGCGGAGCCAGTTTCTTC
TRBV5-1	NA	14	few	TRBJ1-1	CASSSQGMNTEAFF	TGCGCCAGCAGCTCTCAGGGCATGAACACTGAAGCTTTCTTT
TRBV12-3/TRBV12-4	NA	15	few	TRBJ2-7	CASSFGLANSYEQYF	TGTGCCAGCAGTTTTGGGCTAGCGAATTCCTACGAGCAGTACTTC
TRBV27	TRBD2	15	once	TRBJ2-7	CASSLGGGNVYEQYF	TGTGCCAGCAGTTTAGGCGGGGGGAACGTTTACGAGCAGTACTTC
TRBV27	NA	13	NA	TRBJ2-2	CASSFTGSGELFF	TGTGCCAGCAGTTTCACAGGGTCCGGGGAGCTGTTTTTT
TRBV27	NA	17	NA	TRBJ2-6	CASRYSRGNSGANVLTF	TGTGCCAGCAGATACTCGAGGGGGAACTCTGGGGCCAACGTCCTGACTTTC
TRBV2	NA	15	NA	TRBJ1-2	CASSSRVLGIHGYTF	TGTGCCAGCTCCTCCAGGGTATTAGGGATCCATGGCTACACCTTC
TRBV27	NA	15	NA	TRBJ2-5	CASSLQGTNQETQYF	TGTGCCAGCAGTCTACAGGGTACTAACCAAGAGACCCAGTACTTC
TRBV7-9	TRBD2	15	NA	TRBJ2-5	CASSPPPAGVETQYF	TGTGCCAGCAGCCCCCCGCCCGCGGGAGTCGAGACCCAGTACTTC
TRBV7-2	NA	13	few	TRBJ2-3	CASSLAITDTQYF	TGTGCCAGCAGTTTAGCGATTACAGATACGCAGTATTTT
TRBV20-1	NA	14	NA	TRBJ2-2	CSASALLNTGELFF	TGCAGTGCTAGTGCGCTCCTGAACACCGGGGAGCTGTTTTTT
TRBV6-2/TRBV6-3	NA	12	NA	TRBJ2-4	CASSSRSDIQYF	TGTGCCAGCAGTTCCAGGTCCGACATTCAGTACTTC